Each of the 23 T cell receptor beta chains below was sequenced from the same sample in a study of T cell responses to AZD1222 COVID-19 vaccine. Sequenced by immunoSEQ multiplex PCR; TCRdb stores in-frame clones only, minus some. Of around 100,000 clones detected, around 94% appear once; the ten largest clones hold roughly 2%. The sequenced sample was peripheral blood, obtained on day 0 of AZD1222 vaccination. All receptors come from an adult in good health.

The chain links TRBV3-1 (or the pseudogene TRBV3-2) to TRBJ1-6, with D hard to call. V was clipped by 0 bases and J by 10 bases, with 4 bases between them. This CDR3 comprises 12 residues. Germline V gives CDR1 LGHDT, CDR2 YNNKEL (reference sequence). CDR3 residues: CASSQEGSPLHF. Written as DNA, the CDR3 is TGTGCCAGCAGCCAAGAGGGCTCACCCCTCCACTTT.

CDR3 sequence (DNA): TGTGCCAGCAGCCCAGCAGACTCCTACGAGCAGTACTTC. Encoded protein: CASSPADSYEQYF. J is TRBJ2-7 and V is TRBV5-4, with no clear D. CDR3 length: 13 residues. V dropped 4 bases and J dropped 0 bases, with 8 bases sitting between them. In germline, CDR1 is SGHNT, CDR2 YYREEE (reference sequence). The variable domain in full, completed from reference TRBV5-4 and TRBJ2-7, reads ETGVTQSPTHLIKTRGQQVTLRCSSQSGHNTVSWYQQALGQGPQFIFQYYREEENGRGNFPPRFSGLQFPNYSSELNVNALELDDSALYLCASSPADSYEQYFGPGTRLTVT.

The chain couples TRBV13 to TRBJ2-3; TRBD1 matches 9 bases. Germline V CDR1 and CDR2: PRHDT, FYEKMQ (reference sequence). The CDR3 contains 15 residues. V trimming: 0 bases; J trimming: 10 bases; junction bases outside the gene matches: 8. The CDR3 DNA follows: TGTGCCAGCAGCTTAGGTTTTAGGACAGGGGTCTCGCAGTATTTT. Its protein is CASSLGFRTGVSQYF.

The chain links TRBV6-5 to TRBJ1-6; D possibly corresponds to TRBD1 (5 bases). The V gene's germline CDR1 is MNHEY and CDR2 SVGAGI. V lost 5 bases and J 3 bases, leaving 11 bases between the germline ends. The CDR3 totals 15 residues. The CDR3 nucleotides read TGTGCCAGCAGTCTAGGACACGTCTATAATTCACCCCTCCACTTT. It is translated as CASSLGHVYNSPLHF.

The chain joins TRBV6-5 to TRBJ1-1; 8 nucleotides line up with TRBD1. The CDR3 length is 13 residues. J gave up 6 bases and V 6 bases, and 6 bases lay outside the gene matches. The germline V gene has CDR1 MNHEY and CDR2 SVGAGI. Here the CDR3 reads CASSLTGASEAFF. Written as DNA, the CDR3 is TGTGCCAGCAGCCTGACAGGGGCCTCTGAAGCTTTCTTT.

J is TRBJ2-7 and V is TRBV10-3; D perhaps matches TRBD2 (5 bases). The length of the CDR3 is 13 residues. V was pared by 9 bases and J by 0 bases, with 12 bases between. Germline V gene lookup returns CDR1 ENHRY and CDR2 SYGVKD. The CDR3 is CAIRRAVSYEQYF. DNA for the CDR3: TGTGCCATTCGAAGAGCGGTCTCCTACGAGCAGTACTTC.

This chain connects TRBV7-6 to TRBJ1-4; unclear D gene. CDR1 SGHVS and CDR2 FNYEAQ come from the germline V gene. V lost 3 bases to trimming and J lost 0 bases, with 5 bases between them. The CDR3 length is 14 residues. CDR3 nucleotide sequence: TGTGCCAGCAGCTTCGGTCCAACTAATGAAAAACTGTTTTTT. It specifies CASSFGPTNEKLFF.

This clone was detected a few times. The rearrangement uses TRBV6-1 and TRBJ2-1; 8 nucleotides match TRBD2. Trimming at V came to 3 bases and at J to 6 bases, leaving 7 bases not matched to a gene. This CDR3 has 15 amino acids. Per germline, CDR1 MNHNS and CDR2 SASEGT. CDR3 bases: TGTGCCAGCAGTGATGGTAGCGGGGACCCCAATGAGCAGTTCTTC. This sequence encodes CASSDGSGDPNEQFF.

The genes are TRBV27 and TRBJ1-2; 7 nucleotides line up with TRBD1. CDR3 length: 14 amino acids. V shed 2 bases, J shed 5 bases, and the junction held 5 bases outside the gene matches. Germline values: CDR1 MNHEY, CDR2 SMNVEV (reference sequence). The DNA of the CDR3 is TGTGCCAGCAGTTTAGTAGCGACAGGGTATGGCTACACCTTC. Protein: CASSLVATGYGYTF.

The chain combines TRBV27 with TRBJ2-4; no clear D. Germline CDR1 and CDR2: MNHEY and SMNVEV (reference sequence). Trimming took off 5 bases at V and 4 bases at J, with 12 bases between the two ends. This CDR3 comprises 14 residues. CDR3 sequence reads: CASSNRAVKNIQYF. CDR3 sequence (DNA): TGTGCCAGCAGTAACCGGGCCGTGAAAAACATTCAGTACTTC.

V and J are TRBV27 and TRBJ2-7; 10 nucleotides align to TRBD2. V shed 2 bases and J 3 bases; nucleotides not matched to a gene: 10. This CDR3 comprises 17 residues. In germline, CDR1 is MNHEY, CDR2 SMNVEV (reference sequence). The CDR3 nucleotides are TGTGCCAGCAGTTTAATAGCGGGGGGCCCTTTCTACTACGAGCAGTACTTC. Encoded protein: CASSLIAGGPFYYEQYF.

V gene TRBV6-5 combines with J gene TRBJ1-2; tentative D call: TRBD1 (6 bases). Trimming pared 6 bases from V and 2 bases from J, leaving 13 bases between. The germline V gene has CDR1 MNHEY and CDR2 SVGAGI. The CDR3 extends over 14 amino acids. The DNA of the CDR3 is TGTGCCAGCAGAAAGACAGGATTAAACTATGGCTACACCTTC. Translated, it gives CASRKTGLNYGYTF.

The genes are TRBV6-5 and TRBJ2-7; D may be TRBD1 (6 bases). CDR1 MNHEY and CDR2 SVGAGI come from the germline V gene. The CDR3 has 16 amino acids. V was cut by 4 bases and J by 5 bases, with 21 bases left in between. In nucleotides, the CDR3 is TGTGCCAGCAGTTTCCGACGACAGACAGGCTTGAACGAGCAGTACTTC. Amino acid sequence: CASSFRRQTGLNEQYF.

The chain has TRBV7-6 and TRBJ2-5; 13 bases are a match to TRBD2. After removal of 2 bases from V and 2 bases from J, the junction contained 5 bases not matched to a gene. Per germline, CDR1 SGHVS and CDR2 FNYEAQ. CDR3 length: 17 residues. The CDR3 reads CASSLRGTSGAQETQYF. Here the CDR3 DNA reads TGTGCCAGCAGCTTACGTGGGACTAGCGGGGCTCAAGAGACCCAGTACTTC.

Written as DNA, the CDR3 is TGTGCCAGCAGCCAAGGAAGCGGGGCCCAAGAGACCCAGTACTTC. It yields the protein CASSQGSGAQETQYF. V is TRBV3-1 (or the pseudogene TRBV3-2) and J is TRBJ2-5, with TRBD2 matching over 7 bases. The CDR3 is 15 residues long. The V gene end was trimmed by 1 base and the J gene end by 1 base; junction bases not matched to a gene: 3. Per germline, CDR1 LGHDT and CDR2 YNNKEL (reference sequence).

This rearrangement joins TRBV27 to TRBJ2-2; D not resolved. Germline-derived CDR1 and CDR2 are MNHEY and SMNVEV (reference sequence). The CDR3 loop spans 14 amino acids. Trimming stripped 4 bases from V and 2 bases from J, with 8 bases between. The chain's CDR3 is CASSSRQNTGELFF. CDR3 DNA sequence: TGTGCCAGCAGTTCGCGGCAAAACACCGGGGAGCTGTTTTTT.

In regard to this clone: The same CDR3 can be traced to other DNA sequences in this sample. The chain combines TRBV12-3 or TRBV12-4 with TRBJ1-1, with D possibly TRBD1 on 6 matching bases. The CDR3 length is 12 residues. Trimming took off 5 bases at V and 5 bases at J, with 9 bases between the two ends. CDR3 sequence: CASSSRGTEAFF. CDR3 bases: TGTGCCAGCAGTAGCAGGGGTACTGAAGCTTTCTTT.

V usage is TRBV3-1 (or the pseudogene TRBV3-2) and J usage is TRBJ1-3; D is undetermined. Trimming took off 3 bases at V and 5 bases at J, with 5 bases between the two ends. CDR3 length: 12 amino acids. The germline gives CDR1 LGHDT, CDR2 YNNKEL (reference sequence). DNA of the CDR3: TGTGCCAGCAGCCATTCTAGAAACACCATATATTTT. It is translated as CASSHSRNTIYF.

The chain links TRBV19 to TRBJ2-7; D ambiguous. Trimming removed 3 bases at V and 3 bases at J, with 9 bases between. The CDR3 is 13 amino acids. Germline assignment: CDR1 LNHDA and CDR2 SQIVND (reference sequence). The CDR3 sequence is CASSILLNYEQYF. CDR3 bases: TGTGCCAGTAGTATTCTGTTGAACTACGAGCAGTACTTC.

CDR3 sequence reads: CASSSTRSETQYF. The CDR3 DNA reads TGTGCCAGTAGTTCTACTAGGTCGGAGACCCAGTACTTC. The chain has TRBV19 and TRBJ2-5; D might be TRBD2 (5 bases). Germline V gene sequence: CDR1 LNHDA, CDR2 SQIVND (reference sequence). Trimming removed 5 bases from V and 5 bases from J, with 12 bases in between. CDR3 size: 13 residues.

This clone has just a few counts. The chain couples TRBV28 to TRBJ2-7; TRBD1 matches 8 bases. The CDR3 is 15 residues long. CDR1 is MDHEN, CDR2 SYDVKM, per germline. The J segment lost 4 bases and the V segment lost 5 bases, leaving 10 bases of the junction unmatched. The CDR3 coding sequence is TGTGCCAGCAGTACTCGACAGGGGAAGATTTACGAGCAGTACTTC. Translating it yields CASSTRQGKIYEQYF.

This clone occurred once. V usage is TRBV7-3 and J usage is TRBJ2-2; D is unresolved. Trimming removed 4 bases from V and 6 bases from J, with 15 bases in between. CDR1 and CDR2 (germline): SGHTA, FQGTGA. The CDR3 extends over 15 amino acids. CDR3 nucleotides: TGTGCCAGCAGCTCTACAATAGTTAGTGCCGGGGAGCTGTTTTTT. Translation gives CASSSTIVSAGELFF. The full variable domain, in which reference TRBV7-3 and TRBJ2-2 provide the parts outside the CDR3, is GAGVSQTPSNKVTEKGKYVELRCDPISGHTALYWYRQSLGQGPEFLIYFQGTGAADDSGLPNDRFFAVRPEGSVSTLKIQRTERGDSAVYLCASSSTIVSAGELFFGEGSRLTVL.

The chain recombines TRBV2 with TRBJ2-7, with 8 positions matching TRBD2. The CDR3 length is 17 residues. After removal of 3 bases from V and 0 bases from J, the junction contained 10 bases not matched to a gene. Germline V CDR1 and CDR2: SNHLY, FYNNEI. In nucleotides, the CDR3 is TGTGCCAGCAGTGAGTATCTGGCGGGAGGCTCCTCCTACGAGCAGTACTTC. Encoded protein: CASSEYLAGGSSYEQYF.